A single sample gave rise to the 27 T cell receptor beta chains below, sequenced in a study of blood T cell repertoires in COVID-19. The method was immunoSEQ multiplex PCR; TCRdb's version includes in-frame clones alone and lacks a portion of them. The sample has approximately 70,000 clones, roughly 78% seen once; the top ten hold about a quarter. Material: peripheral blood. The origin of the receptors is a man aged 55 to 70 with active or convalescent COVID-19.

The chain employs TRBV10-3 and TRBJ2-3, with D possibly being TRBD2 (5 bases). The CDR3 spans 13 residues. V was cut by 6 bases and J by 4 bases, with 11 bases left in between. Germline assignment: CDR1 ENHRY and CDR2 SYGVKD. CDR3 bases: TGTGCCATCAGCCCTAACGGGGCAGATACGCAGTATTTT. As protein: CAISPNGADTQYF.

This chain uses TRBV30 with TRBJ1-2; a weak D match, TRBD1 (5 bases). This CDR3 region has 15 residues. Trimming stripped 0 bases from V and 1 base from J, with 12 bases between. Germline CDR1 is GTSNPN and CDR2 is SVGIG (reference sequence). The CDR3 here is CAWSVPGNLNYGYTF. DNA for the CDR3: TGTGCCTGGAGTGTACCAGGGAATCTTAACTATGGCTACACCTTC.

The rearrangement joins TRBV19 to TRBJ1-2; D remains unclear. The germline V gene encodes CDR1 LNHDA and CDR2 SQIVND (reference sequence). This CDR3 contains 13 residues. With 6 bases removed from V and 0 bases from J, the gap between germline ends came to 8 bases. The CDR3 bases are TGTGCCAGTAGATGGCGGGCTAACTATGGCTACACCTTC. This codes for CASRWRANYGYTF.

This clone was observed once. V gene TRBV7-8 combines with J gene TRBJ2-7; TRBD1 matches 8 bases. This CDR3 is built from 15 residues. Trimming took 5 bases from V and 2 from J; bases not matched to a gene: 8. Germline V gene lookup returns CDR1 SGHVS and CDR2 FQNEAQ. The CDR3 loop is CASSPRTGSTYEQYF. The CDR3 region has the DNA TGTGCCAGCAGCCCGAGGACAGGGTCAACCTACGAGCAGTACTTC.

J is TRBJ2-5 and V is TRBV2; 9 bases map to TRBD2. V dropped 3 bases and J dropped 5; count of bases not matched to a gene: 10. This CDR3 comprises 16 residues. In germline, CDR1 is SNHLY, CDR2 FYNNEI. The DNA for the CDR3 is TGTGCCAGCAGTGATTCTCGCGGGGGGGCCTGGGAGACCCAGTACTTC. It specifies CASSDSRGGAWETQYF.

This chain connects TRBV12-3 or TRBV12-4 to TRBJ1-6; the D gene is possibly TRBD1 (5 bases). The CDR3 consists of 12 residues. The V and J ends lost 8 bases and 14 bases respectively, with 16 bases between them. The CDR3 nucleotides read TGTGCCAGCGGCGGGACCCAGCCAGCCCTCCACTTT. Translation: CASGGTQPALHF.

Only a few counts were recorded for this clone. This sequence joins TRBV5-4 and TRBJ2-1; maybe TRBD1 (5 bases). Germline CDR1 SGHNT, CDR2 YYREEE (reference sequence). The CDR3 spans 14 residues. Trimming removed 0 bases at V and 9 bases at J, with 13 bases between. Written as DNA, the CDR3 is TGTGCCAGCAGCTTGGAAGCTAGAACAGGTGAGCAGTTCTTC. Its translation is CASSLEARTGEQFF.

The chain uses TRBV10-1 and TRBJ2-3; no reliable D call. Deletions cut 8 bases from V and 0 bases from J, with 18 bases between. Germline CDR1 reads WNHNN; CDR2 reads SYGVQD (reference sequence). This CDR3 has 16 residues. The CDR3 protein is CASPERPAKSTDTQYF. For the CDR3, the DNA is TGCGCCAGCCCGGAGCGCCCGGCAAAAAGCACAGATACGCAGTATTTT.

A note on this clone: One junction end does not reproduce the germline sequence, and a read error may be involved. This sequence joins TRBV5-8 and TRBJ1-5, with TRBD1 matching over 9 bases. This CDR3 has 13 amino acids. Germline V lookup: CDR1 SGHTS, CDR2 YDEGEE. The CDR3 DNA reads TGTGCCAGCAGCATTCTATGGGGGTGGACAGGGGATTTT. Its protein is CASSILWGWTGDF.

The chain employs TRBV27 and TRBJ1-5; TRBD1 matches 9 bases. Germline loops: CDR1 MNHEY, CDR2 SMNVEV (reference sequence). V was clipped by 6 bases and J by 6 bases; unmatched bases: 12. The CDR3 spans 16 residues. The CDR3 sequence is CASRGQGSPVGQPQHF. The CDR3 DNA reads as TGTGCCAGCAGGGGACAGGGTTCCCCGGTGGGTCAGCCCCAGCATTTT.

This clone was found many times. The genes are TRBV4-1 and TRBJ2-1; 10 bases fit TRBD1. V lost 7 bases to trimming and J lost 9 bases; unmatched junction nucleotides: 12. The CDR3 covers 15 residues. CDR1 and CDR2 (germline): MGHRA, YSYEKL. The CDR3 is CASNRGTGALGEQFF. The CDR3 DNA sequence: TGCGCCAGCAACCGGGGGACAGGGGCGTTGGGTGAGCAGTTCTTC.

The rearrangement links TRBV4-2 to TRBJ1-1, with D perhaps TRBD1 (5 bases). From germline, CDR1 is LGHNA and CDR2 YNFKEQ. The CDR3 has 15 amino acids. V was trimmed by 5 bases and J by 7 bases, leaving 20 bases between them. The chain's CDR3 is CASSYLGGDGGEAFF. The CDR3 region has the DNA TGTGCCAGCAGCTATCTTGGGGGGGATGGAGGTGAAGCTTTCTTT.

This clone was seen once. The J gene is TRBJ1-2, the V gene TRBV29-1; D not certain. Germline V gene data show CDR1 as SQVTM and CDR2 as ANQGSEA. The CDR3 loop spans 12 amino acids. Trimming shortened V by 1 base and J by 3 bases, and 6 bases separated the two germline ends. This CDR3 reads CSVEGTDYGYTF. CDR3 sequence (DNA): TGCAGCGTTGAAGGAACAGACTATGGCTACACCTTC. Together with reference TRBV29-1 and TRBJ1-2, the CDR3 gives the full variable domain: SAVISQKPSRDICQRGTSLTIQCQVDSQVTMMFWYRQQPGQSLTLIATANQGSEATYESGFVIDKFPISRPNLTFSTLTVSNMSPEDSSIYLCSVEGTDYGYTFGSGTRLTVV.

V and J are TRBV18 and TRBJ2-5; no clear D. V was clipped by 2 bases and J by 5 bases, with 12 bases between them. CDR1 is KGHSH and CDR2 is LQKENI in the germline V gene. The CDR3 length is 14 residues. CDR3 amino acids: CASSPMGARETQYF. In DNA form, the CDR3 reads TGTGCCAGCTCACCAATGGGTGCGAGGGAGACCCAGTACTTC.

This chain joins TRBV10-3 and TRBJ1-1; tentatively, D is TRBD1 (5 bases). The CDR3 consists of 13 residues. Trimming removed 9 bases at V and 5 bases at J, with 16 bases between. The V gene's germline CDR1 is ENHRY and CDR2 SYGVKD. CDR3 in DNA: TGTGCCATAGGGCTCGGGGGAGAGACTGAAGCTTTCTTT. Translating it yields CAIGLGGETEAFF.

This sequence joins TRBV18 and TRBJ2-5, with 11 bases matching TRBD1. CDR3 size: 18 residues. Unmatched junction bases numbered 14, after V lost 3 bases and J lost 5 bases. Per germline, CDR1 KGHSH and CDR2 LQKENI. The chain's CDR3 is CASSPLGQGVREVETQYF. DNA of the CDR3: TGTGCCAGCTCACCCCTGGGACAGGGGGTGAGGGAGGTGGAGACCCAGTACTTC.

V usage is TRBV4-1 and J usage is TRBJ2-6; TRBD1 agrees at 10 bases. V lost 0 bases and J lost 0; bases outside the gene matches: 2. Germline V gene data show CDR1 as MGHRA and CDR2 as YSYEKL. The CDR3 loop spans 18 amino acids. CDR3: CASSQEGQGSSGANVLTF. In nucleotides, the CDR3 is TGCGCCAGCAGCCAAGAGGGACAGGGGAGCTCTGGGGCCAACGTCCTGACTTTC.

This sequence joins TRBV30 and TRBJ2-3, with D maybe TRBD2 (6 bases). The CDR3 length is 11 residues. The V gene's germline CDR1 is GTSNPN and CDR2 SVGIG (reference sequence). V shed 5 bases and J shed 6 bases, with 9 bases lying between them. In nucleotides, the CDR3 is TGTGCCTGGGGTCGGGGGGATACGCAGTATTTT. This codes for CAWGRGDTQYF.

CDR3 coding DNA: TGTGCCAGCAGTGACCAACAGGGTTTTAATTCACCCCTCCACTTT. As protein: CASSDQQGFNSPLHF. The chain joins TRBV2 to TRBJ1-6; perhaps TRBD1 as D (6 bases). Trimming took 3 bases from V and 6 from J, leaving 12 bases between them. The CDR3 spans 15 residues. Germline V CDR1 and CDR2: SNHLY, FYNNEI.

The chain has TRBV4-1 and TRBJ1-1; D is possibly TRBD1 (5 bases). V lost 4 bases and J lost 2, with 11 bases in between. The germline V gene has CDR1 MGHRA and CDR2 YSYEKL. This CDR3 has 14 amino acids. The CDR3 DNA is TGCGCCAGCAGCCGGGGGGACCTCAACACTGAAGCTTTCTTT. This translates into CASSRGDLNTEAFF.

In DNA form, the CDR3 reads TGTGCCAGCAGCTCGGGGGGGCTGTACACCGGGGAGCTGTTTTTT. As protein: CASSSGGLYTGELFF. The gene calls are TRBV7-3 and TRBJ2-2; TRBD2 matches 8 bases. V lost 4 bases to trimming and J lost 3 bases; unmatched junction nucleotides: 4. This CDR3 contains 15 residues. Germline V CDR1 and CDR2: SGHTA, FQGTGA.

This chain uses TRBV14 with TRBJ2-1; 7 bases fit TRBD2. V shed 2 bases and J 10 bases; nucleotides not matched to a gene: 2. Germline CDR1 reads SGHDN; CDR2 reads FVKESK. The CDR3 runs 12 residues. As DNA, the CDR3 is TGTGCCAGCAGCCAACCGGGACTAGAGCAGTTCTTC. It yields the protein CASSQPGLEQFF. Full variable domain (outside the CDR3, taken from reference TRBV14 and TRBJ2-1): EAGVTQFPSHSVIEKGQTVTLRCDPISGHDNLYWYRRVMGKEIKFLLHFVKESKQDESGMPNNRFLAERTGGTYSTLKVQPAELEDSGVYFCASSQPGLEQFFGPGTRLTVL.

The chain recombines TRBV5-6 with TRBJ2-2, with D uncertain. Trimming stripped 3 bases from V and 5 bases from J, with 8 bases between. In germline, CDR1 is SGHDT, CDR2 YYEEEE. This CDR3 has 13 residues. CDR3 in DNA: TGTGCCAGCAGCTATGACAAGACCGGGGAGCTGTTTTTT. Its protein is CASSYDKTGELFF.

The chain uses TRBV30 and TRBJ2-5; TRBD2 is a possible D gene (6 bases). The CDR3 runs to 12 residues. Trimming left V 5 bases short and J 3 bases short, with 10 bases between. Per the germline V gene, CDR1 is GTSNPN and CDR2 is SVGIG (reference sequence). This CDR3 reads CAWGRDEETQYF. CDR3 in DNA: TGTGCCTGGGGGCGGGACGAAGAGACCCAGTACTTC.

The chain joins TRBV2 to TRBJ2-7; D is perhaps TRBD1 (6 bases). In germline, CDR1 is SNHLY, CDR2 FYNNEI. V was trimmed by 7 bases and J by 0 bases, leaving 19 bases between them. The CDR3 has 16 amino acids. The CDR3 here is CASNRDRTDLSYEQYF. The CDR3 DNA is TGTGCCAGCAACAGAGACAGGACGGATCTCTCCTACGAGCAGTACTTC.

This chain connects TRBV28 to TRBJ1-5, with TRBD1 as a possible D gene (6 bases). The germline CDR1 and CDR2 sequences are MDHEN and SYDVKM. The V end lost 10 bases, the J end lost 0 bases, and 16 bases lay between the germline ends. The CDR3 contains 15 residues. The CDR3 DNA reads TGTGCCACCAGCCCCGGACAGCATAGCAATCAGCCCCAGCATTTT. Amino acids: CATSPGQHSNQPQHF.

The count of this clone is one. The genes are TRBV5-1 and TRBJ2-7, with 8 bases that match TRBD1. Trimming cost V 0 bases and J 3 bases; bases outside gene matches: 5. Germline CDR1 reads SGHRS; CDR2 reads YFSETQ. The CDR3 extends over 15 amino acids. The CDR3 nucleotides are TGCGCCAGCAGCTTGGCCCCGGGGACAGGCTACGAGCAGTACTTC. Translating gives CASSLAPGTGYEQYF.